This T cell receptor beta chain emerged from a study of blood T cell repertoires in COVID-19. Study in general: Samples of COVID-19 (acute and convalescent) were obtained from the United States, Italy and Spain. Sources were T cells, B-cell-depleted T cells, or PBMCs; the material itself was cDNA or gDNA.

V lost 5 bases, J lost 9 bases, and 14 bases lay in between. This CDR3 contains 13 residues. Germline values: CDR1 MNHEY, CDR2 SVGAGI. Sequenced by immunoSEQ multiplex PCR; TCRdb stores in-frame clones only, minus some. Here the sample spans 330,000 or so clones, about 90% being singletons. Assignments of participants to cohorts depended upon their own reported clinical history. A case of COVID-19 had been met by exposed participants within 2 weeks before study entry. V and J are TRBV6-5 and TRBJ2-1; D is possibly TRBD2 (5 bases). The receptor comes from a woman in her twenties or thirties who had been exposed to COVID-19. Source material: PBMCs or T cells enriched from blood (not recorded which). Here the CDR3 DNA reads TGTGCCAGCAGTCCCCGGGGATTAGTTGAGCAGTTCTTC. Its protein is CASSPRGLVEQFF.